This T cell receptor (beta chain) was identified during a study of blood T cells in healthy people across ages. For the second PCR, which ran for 7 to 11 cycles, a sample-barcoded 5' primer and a J-beta primer mix were used. TCRdb re-analysed the 5' RACE reads in MiXCR, keeping a single row per CDR3 protein. The top ten hold under 8.5% of the sample, which has over a million distinct CDR3 sequences, 59% seen once. Germline values: CDR1 SEHNR, CDR2 FQNEAQ (reference sequence). The CDR3 contains 14 residues. This clonotype was counted only a few times. The receptor comes from a man between 18 and 29 years old in good health. Source material: blood. The V gene is TRBV7-9, the J gene TRBJ2-5, with 8 bases aligning to TRBD1. The DNA end is more similar to TRBJ2-7, so the J call may be wrong. As DNA, the CDR3 is TGTGCCAGCAGCCATCGACAGGGGAAGGACGAGCAGTACTTC. The encoded protein is CASSHRQGKDEQYF.